The rows below give T cell receptor beta chains drawn from one sample of a study of T cell changes during pregnancy in multiple sclerosis. Sequencing used immunoSEQ multiplex PCR; TCRdb keeps in-frame clones, though not all of them. This table holds 50,000 to 60,000 clones, about nine tenths found once. The sequencing here drew on CD4+ T cells from peripheral blood mononuclear cells, taken in the first trimester of pregnancy. These receptors all come from a female donor with multiple sclerosis, enrolled in a pregnancy study. CDR3s include the opening cysteine and the closing phenylalanine or tryptophan. Fields, in order: J gene, V gene, D gene, clone size, CDR3 DNA, CDR3 protein. The D gene is left open where the match is weak. Expanded clones get a size class; other rows say once, few or many, or leave the size out.

j_gene: TRBJ1-6
v_gene: TRBV7-2
d_gene: .
abundance: .
CDR3nt: TGTGCCAGCAGCTTAGATCCGTTGTCACCCCTCCACTTT
CDR3aa: CASSLDPLSPLHF

j_gene: TRBJ2-5
v_gene: TRBV30
d_gene: .
abundance: .
CDR3nt: TGTGCCTGGAACAGGGAGGGGACCCAGTACTTC
CDR3aa: CAWNREGTQYF

j_gene: TRBJ1-1
v_gene: TRBV11-3
d_gene: .
abundance: .
CDR3nt: TGTGCCAGCAGCTTAGGACAGTCGAGCACTGAAGCTTTCTTT
CDR3aa: CASSLGQSSTEAFF

j_gene: TRBJ2-2
v_gene: TRBV5-1
d_gene: .
abundance: .
CDR3nt: TGCGCCAGCAGCTCAAGCGTCGGGGGTTCCGGGGAGCTGTTTTTT
CDR3aa: CASSSSVGGSGELFF

j_gene: TRBJ2-7
v_gene: TRBV12-5
d_gene: TRBD2
abundance: .
CDR3nt: TGTGCTAGGGGGCGGGAGTTCGAGCAGTACTTC
CDR3aa: CARGREFEQYF

j_gene: TRBJ2-1
v_gene: TRBV7-8
d_gene: .
abundance: .
CDR3nt: TGTGCCAGCAGTCGGACTGTAAATGAGCAGTTCTTC
CDR3aa: CASSRTVNEQFF

j_gene: TRBJ2-5
v_gene: TRBV30
d_gene: .
abundance: .
CDR3nt: TGTGCCTGGAGTCCCTCTTGGTTGGGGGCTGGGGAGACCCAGTACTTC
CDR3aa: CAWSPSWLGAGETQYF

j_gene: TRBJ2-3
v_gene: TRBV18
d_gene: TRBD1
abundance: .
CDR3nt: TGTGCCAGCTCACCCCCGCGGACAGGGGGAACTACCACAGATACGCAGTATTTT
CDR3aa: CASSPPRTGGTTTDTQYF

j_gene: TRBJ1-6
v_gene: TRBV27
d_gene: TRBD1
abundance: .
CDR3nt: TGTGCCAGCAGTCACGGGACAGCCCTTCGATCGCCCCTCCACTTT
CDR3aa: CASSHGTALRSPLHF

j_gene: TRBJ2-2
v_gene: TRBV4-2
d_gene: TRBD2
abundance: .
CDR3nt: TGTGCCAGCAGCCGGCAAACTAGCGGGGGGGCAACCGGGGAGCTGTTTTTT
CDR3aa: CASSRQTSGGATGELFF

j_gene: TRBJ2-7
v_gene: TRBV5-1
d_gene: .
abundance: .
CDR3nt: TGCGCCAGCAGCCAGGAGGGACAGCTTACGAGATACGAGCAGTACTTC
CDR3aa: CASSQEGQLTRYEQYF

j_gene: TRBJ1-5
v_gene: TRBV18
d_gene: .
abundance: many
CDR3nt: TGTGCCAGCACCGACTCCAATGATCAGCCCCAGCATTTT
CDR3aa: CASTDSNDQPQHF

j_gene: TRBJ2-1
v_gene: TRBV6-5
d_gene: TRBD2
abundance: once
CDR3nt: TGTGCCAGCACTTTGGGGGGGATGCAGTTCTTC
CDR3aa: CASTLGGMQFF

j_gene: TRBJ2-7
v_gene: TRBV7-2
d_gene: .
abundance: .
CDR3nt: TGTGCCAGCAGCCCACTGTACGAGCAGTACTTC
CDR3aa: CASSPLYEQYF

j_gene: TRBJ2-3
v_gene: TRBV19
d_gene: TRBD2
abundance: .
CDR3nt: TGTGCCAGTAGTATGGAGCTAGCGGGAGGGCCTCCCACAGATACGCAGTATTTT
CDR3aa: CASSMELAGGPPTDTQYF

j_gene: TRBJ1-2
v_gene: TRBV6-6
d_gene: TRBD1
abundance: .
CDR3nt: TGTGCCAGCAGTCCCAGGACAGGGGGCGATGGCTACACCTTC
CDR3aa: CASSPRTGGDGYTF

j_gene: TRBJ2-1
v_gene: TRBV5-1
d_gene: .
abundance: .
CDR3nt: TGCGCCAGCAGCCTAGGGACAGAGCAGTTCTTC
CDR3aa: CASSLGTEQFF

j_gene: TRBJ2-7
v_gene: TRBV20-1
d_gene: .
abundance: .
CDR3nt: TGCAGTGCCGAGGCGGGGTACGAGCAGTACTTC
CDR3aa: CSAEAGYEQYF

j_gene: TRBJ2-1
v_gene: TRBV29-1
d_gene: TRBD2
abundance: .
CDR3nt: TGCAGCGCCGTACTAGCGGGAGTTACTGAGCAGTTCTTC
CDR3aa: CSAVLAGVTEQFF

j_gene: TRBJ1-2
v_gene: TRBV5-1
d_gene: .
abundance: .
CDR3nt: TGCGCCAGCAGCTTGGGACAGATTAACTATGGCTACACCTTC
CDR3aa: CASSLGQINYGYTF

j_gene: TRBJ2-7
v_gene: TRBV11-2
d_gene: .
abundance: .
CDR3nt: TGTGCCAGCAGCTTAGTTATCCGAAGCGGTTACGAGCAGTACTTC
CDR3aa: CASSLVIRSGYEQYF

j_gene: TRBJ1-1
v_gene: TRBV29-1
d_gene: .
abundance: few
CDR3nt: TGCAGCGGCCGGGGGGCCATGAACACTGAAGCTTTCTTT
CDR3aa: CSGRGAMNTEAFF

j_gene: TRBJ1-1
v_gene: TRBV19
d_gene: TRBD1
abundance: once
CDR3nt: TGTGCCAGTAGTACAGGACAGGGTTTCACTGAAGCTTTCTTT
CDR3aa: CASSTGQGFTEAFF

j_gene: TRBJ2-2
v_gene: TRBV10-3
d_gene: TRBD2
abundance: .
CDR3nt: TGTGCCATCAGTGTGCTAGCGGGAGGGCCGTACACCGGGGAGCTGTTTTTT
CDR3aa: CAISVLAGGPYTGELFF

j_gene: TRBJ2-5
v_gene: TRBV7-2
d_gene: .
abundance: .
CDR3nt: TGTGCCAGCAGCTTAGATGGCCGCCCCCAAGAGACCCAGTACTTC
CDR3aa: CASSLDGRPQETQYF

j_gene: TRBJ1-4
v_gene: TRBV29-1
d_gene: TRBD1
abundance: .
CDR3nt: TGCAGCGTTTGGACAGGGGTAAAACTGTTTTTT
CDR3aa: CSVWTGVKLFF

j_gene: TRBJ2-1
v_gene: TRBV18
d_gene: TRBD2
abundance: .
CDR3nt: TGTGCCAGCTCACGTCAATCCGGGAGGGCCTACAATGAGCAGTTCTTC
CDR3aa: CASSRQSGRAYNEQFF

j_gene: TRBJ2-7
v_gene: TRBV15
d_gene: TRBD1
abundance: .
CDR3nt: TGTGCCACCAGCAGAGATCCAGGGGGCTCCTACGAGCAGTACTTC
CDR3aa: CATSRDPGGSYEQYF

j_gene: TRBJ2-2
v_gene: TRBV7-6
d_gene: .
abundance: .
CDR3nt: TGTGCCAGCAGCCCAGGGTTAAAGGGGGAGCTGTTTTTT
CDR3aa: CASSPGLKGELFF

j_gene: TRBJ1-4
v_gene: TRBV7-2
d_gene: .
abundance: .
CDR3nt: TGTGCCAGCAGCGTTGCAGGGGCCTCAACTAATGAAAAACTGTTTTTT
CDR3aa: CASSVAGASTNEKLFF

j_gene: TRBJ1-2
v_gene: TRBV27
d_gene: TRBD1
abundance: .
CDR3nt: TGTGCCAGCGGGACAGGATTTGTCTATGGCTACACCTTC
CDR3aa: CASGTGFVYGYTF

j_gene: TRBJ2-5
v_gene: TRBV20-1
d_gene: .
abundance: .
CDR3nt: TGCAGTGCCGAGCCCAAAGAGACCCAGTACTTC
CDR3aa: CSAEPKETQYF

j_gene: TRBJ1-2
v_gene: TRBV6-1
d_gene: .
abundance: .
CDR3nt: TGTGCCAGCAGTGAATACCCAGGGTATGGCTACACCTTC
CDR3aa: CASSEYPGYGYTF

j_gene: TRBJ1-1
v_gene: TRBV7-9
d_gene: TRBD1
abundance: .
CDR3nt: TGTGCCAGCAGCTCGGACAGGGTTTGGAACACTGAAGCTTTCTTT
CDR3aa: CASSSDRVWNTEAFF

j_gene: TRBJ1-5
v_gene: TRBV10-3
d_gene: .
abundance: .
CDR3nt: TGTGCCATCAGTGAGTCTCAGCAGACACATCAGCCCCAGCATTTT
CDR3aa: CAISESQQTHQPQHF

j_gene: TRBJ1-2
v_gene: TRBV5-6
d_gene: TRBD1
abundance: .
CDR3nt: TGTGCCAGCAGCGGAACGGACAGGGAGAATGGCTACACCTTC
CDR3aa: CASSGTDRENGYTF

j_gene: TRBJ2-7
v_gene: TRBV18
d_gene: .
abundance: .
CDR3nt: TGTGCCAGCTCACCTCCGGGACTCCTCTACGAGCAGTACTTC
CDR3aa: CASSPPGLLYEQYF

j_gene: TRBJ2-3
v_gene: TRBV6-4
d_gene: .
abundance: .
CDR3nt: TGTGCCAGCAGTAGAGACACCGCCACAGATACGCAGTATTTT
CDR3aa: CASSRDTATDTQYF

j_gene: TRBJ2-7
v_gene: TRBV7-9
d_gene: TRBD1
abundance: .
CDR3nt: TGTGCCAGCAGCCTAAGGACAGGGGGCCGGAACGAGCAGTACTTC
CDR3aa: CASSLRTGGRNEQYF

j_gene: TRBJ2-1
v_gene: TRBV10-3
d_gene: .
abundance: .
CDR3nt: TGTGCCATCAGCCGTATTGACAATGAGCAGTTCTTC
CDR3aa: CAISRIDNEQFF

j_gene: TRBJ1-2
v_gene: TRBV5-1
d_gene: .
abundance: .
CDR3nt: TGCGCCAGCAGCTTGGCCACAGGGCAAGACTATGGCTACACCTTC
CDR3aa: CASSLATGQDYGYTF

j_gene: TRBJ2-7
v_gene: TRBV18
d_gene: .
abundance: .
CDR3nt: TGTGCCAGCTCTTTATACAGGAACAGCTACGAGCAGTACTTC
CDR3aa: CASSLYRNSYEQYF

j_gene: TRBJ2-2
v_gene: TRBV19
d_gene: TRBD2
abundance: .
CDR3nt: TGTGCCTCTGGGGGAGGGTTCGCCGGGGAGCTGTTTTTT
CDR3aa: CASGGGFAGELFF

j_gene: TRBJ2-7
v_gene: TRBV9
d_gene: .
abundance: .
CDR3nt: TGTGCCAGCAGCGTAGGCCTAGCCCACGAGCAGTACTTC
CDR3aa: CASSVGLAHEQYF

j_gene: TRBJ2-7
v_gene: TRBV5-4
d_gene: .
abundance: .
CDR3nt: TGTGCCAGCAGCCGAGCGGCCGTAGGACAGAGTTTTTACGAGCAGTACTTC
CDR3aa: CASSRAAVGQSFYEQYF

j_gene: TRBJ2-7
v_gene: TRBV9
d_gene: TRBD1
abundance: .
CDR3nt: TGTGCCAGCAGCCCCGCCGGGACAGGGAACGGCGAGCAGTACTTC
CDR3aa: CASSPAGTGNGEQYF

j_gene: TRBJ2-7
v_gene: TRBV28
d_gene: TRBD2
abundance: .
CDR3nt: TGTGCCAGCAGTTTACCGAGGGGTAGCGGGAGCGAGCAGTACTTC
CDR3aa: CASSLPRGSGSEQYF

j_gene: TRBJ1-2
v_gene: TRBV27
d_gene: .
abundance: .
CDR3nt: TGTGCCAGCAGCTCGATCCACCGGAGGGAGGTTAGGGGCTACACCTTC
CDR3aa: CASSSIHRREVRGYTF

j_gene: TRBJ1-3
v_gene: TRBV5-1
d_gene: .
abundance: once
CDR3nt: TGCGCCAGCAGCTTGGGACAGTCTGGAAACACCATATATTTT
CDR3aa: CASSLGQSGNTIYF

j_gene: TRBJ2-7
v_gene: TRBV18
d_gene: TRBD2
abundance: .
CDR3nt: TGTGCCAGCTCACCACGCAATAGCGGGTACGAGCAGTACTTC
CDR3aa: CASSPRNSGYEQYF

j_gene: TRBJ2-5
v_gene: TRBV7-2
d_gene: .
abundance: .
CDR3nt: TGTGCCAGCAGCTACTCCAGGGGTACAGAGACCCAGTACTTC
CDR3aa: CASSYSRGTETQYF

j_gene: TRBJ2-5
v_gene: TRBV7-9
d_gene: .
abundance: .
CDR3nt: TGTGCCAGCAGCTTGCCGGGGCAAGAGACCCAGTACTTC
CDR3aa: CASSLPGQETQYF

j_gene: TRBJ2-7
v_gene: TRBV29-1
d_gene: TRBD1
abundance: .
CDR3nt: TGCAGCGTTGTGGGACAGGGGACCTCCTACGAGCAGTACTTC
CDR3aa: CSVVGQGTSYEQYF

j_gene: TRBJ2-1
v_gene: TRBV21-1
d_gene: .
abundance: .
CDR3nt: TGTGCCGTCAGCCGTTGGCGGGAGGGCCAGAATGAGCAGTTCTTC
CDR3aa: CAVSRWREGQNEQFF